These 13 T cell receptor beta chains were all obtained from the same sample, sequenced in a study of blood T cell repertoires in COVID-19. The assay was immunoSEQ multiplex PCR, and TCRdb's table has in-frame clones only and misses some. The data contain around 30,000 clones, around 90% of them singletons. The material sequenced was peripheral blood. These receptor sequences come from a man aged 60 to 75 with active COVID-19.

The rearrangement joins TRBV4-2 to TRBJ2-5; the match to TRBD2 covers 10 bases. Germline CDR1 reads LGHNA; CDR2 reads YNFKEQ. V gave up 1 base and J gave up 4 bases; unmatched junction bases: 9. This CDR3 has 17 amino acids. CDR3 sequence: CASSQGESSGGSETQYF. The CDR3 nucleotides read TGTGCCAGCAGCCAAGGGGAAAGTAGCGGGGGGTCAGAGACCCAGTACTTC.

This clone appeared once. The rearrangement links TRBV5-1 to TRBJ1-2; maybe TRBD1 (6 bases). This CDR3 has 14 residues. Trimming cost V 0 bases and J 8 bases, with 14 bases left between them. Germline V gene lookup returns CDR1 SGHRS and CDR2 YFSETQ. CDR3 sequence reads: CASSLVGGEGGYTF. CDR3 DNA: TGCGCCAGCAGCTTGGTTGGGGGCGAAGGCGGCTACACCTTC.

The genes are TRBV6-5 and TRBJ2-1; TRBD2 might be the D (6 bases). Trimming shortened V by 5 bases and J by 5 bases, and 13 bases separated the two germline ends. The CDR3 length is 14 residues. The germline gives CDR1 MNHEY, CDR2 SVGAGI. CDR3 nucleotides: TGTGCCAGCAGTAAGGGCGGGGCCGACAATGAGCAGTTCTTC. Translation: CASSKGGADNEQFF.

The chain combines TRBV7-9 with TRBJ2-7; tentative D call: TRBD2 (7 bases). The CDR3 loop spans 14 amino acids. Germline values: CDR1 SEHNR, CDR2 FQNEAQ (reference sequence). Between the trimmed V and J ends, which lost 5 bases and 2 bases, there was a span of 13 bases. CDR3 in amino acids: CASSRGGGTYEQYF. CDR3 DNA sequence: TGTGCCAGCAGCAGGGGGGGCGGTACCTACGAGCAGTACTTC.

The chain joins TRBV21-1 to TRBJ1-5. TRBV21-1 is termed a pseudogene. This CDR3 is built from 15 residues. CDR3 amino acids: CASSKAREINQPQHF. In DNA, the CDR3 is TGTGCCAGCAGCAAAGCGAGGGAAATAAATCAGCCCCAGCATTTT.

The rearrangement links TRBV28 to TRBJ1-4; D may be TRBD1 (5 bases). Looked up from germline, CDR1 is MDHEN and CDR2 is SYDVKM. The CDR3 consists of 14 residues. The V gene lost 8 bases and the J gene lost 7 bases, with 17 bases spanning the gap. The CDR3 sequence: CASGIGGGGEKLFF. The CDR3 region has the DNA TGTGCCAGCGGGATCGGGGGGGGTGGTGAAAAACTGTTTTTT.

V and J are TRBV9 and TRBJ1-2, with a weak D call TRBD1 (5 bases). Germline V gene lookup returns CDR1 SGDLS and CDR2 YYNGEE. This CDR3 spans 15 amino acids. The V end lost 3 bases, the J end lost 6 bases, and 18 bases lay between the germline ends. DNA for the CDR3: TGTGCCAGCAGCGAATCAGCCCAGGTAGGGGATGGCTACACCTTC. Residues: CASSESAQVGDGYTF.

CDR3 DNA sequence: TGCGCCAGCAGCCCGGACAGGGATGAGCAGTTCTTC. Amino acids: CASSPDRDEQFF. The V call is TRBV4-1, the J call TRBJ2-1, with 8 bases fitting TRBD1. J was trimmed by 8 bases and V by 4 bases; bases with no gene match: 1. In germline, CDR1 is MGHRA, CDR2 YSYEKL. This CDR3 is built from 12 residues.

The CDR3 bases are TGTGCCAGTAGACCCCCCGGAGGTGAGACTGAAGCTTTCTTT. This gives the protein CASRPPGGETEAFF. The chain is built from TRBV19 and TRBJ1-1; no reliable D call. This CDR3 has 14 amino acids. CDR1 and CDR2 (germline): LNHDA, SQIVND (reference sequence). Trimming cost V 6 bases and J 5 bases, with 16 bases left between them.

The chain has TRBV18 and TRBJ2-1; 9 bases match TRBD1. With 0 bases clipped from V and 4 bases from J, the junction kept 7 bases outside the gene matches. The length of the CDR3 is 17 residues. CDR1 and CDR2 from the germline V gene are KGHSH and LQKENI. CDR3 residues: CASSPPQQGAVYNEQFF. The DNA of the CDR3 is TGTGCCAGCTCACCACCCCAACAGGGGGCAGTGTACAATGAGCAGTTCTTC.

A few counts support this clone. This rearrangement joins TRBV5-4 to TRBJ1-6, with 8 bases matching TRBD1. The CDR3 is 18 amino acids. V dropped 3 bases and J dropped 11; count of bases not matched to a gene: 19. From germline, CDR1 is SGHNT and CDR2 YYREEE (reference sequence). The DNA for the CDR3 is TGTGCCAGCAGCTCGGGCAAGGACAGGGTGAACGCCGCGACACCCCTCCACTTT. It codes for CASSSGKDRVNAATPLHF.

This chain links TRBV6-5 with TRBJ2-1, with 7 bases aligning to TRBD2. Unmatched junction bases numbered 11, after V lost 5 bases and J lost 7 bases. Germline V CDR1 and CDR2: MNHEY, SVGAGI. The CDR3 has 15 residues. CDR3: CASSPVGAGENEQFF. DNA for the CDR3: TGTGCCAGCAGTCCCGTTGGGGCGGGGGAGAATGAGCAGTTCTTC.

The rearrangement joins TRBV7-9 to TRBJ2-6; no firm D call. V dropped 1 base and J dropped 5 bases, with 18 bases sitting between them. The CDR3 runs 18 residues. Looked up from germline, CDR1 is SEHNR and CDR2 is FQNEAQ (reference sequence). The CDR3 DNA follows: TGTGCCAGCAGCTTAGGAGACTCGATGATTTCAAGGGCCAACGTCCTGACTTTC. The encoded protein is CASSLGDSMISRANVLTF.